The 15 T cell receptor beta chains below come from one sample, sequenced in a study of cytomegalovirus exposure and HLA in healthy donors. 60 Vbeta and 13 Jbeta primers were used in PCR. Data came from immunoSEQ multiplex PCR; TCRdb stores just in-frame clones and leaves some out. Of about 190,000 clones listed, less than 90% are singletons. What was sequenced was PBMCs. The receptors were gathered from a man over 45 in good health and CMV-seronegative.

The chain joins TRBV6-5 to TRBJ2-1, with TRBD2 identical over 11 bases. Germline trimming cut 7 bases from V and 10 bases from J; bases unmatched to any gene: 9. Germline CDR1 and CDR2: MNHEY and SVGAGI. The CDR3 covers 14 residues. In DNA, the CDR3 is TGTGCCAGCAAACTAGCGGGGGCCACAAAGGAGCAGTTCTTC. This translates into CASKLAGATKEQFF.

The chain links TRBV4-2 to TRBJ2-7, with 7 nucleotides matching TRBD2. The V segment lost 1 base and the J segment 0 bases; nucleotides outside the gene matches: 6. CDR1 and CDR2 from the germline V gene are LGHNA and YNFKEQ. The CDR3 loop spans 16 amino acids. CDR3 region: CASSQGGRGSSYEQYF. The CDR3 DNA follows: TGTGCCAGCAGCCAAGGAGGGCGGGGGAGCTCCTACGAGCAGTACTTC.

The J gene is TRBJ2-5, the V gene TRBV28, with D perhaps matching TRBD2 (5 bases). The DNA end is more similar to TRBJ2-7, so the J call may be wrong. The V gene's germline CDR1 is MDHEN and CDR2 SYDVKM. The CDR3 spans 15 residues. Here the CDR3 reads CASSLRRGISYEQYF. The CDR3 DNA sequence: TGTGCCAGCAGTTTACGCCGAGGGATATCCTACGAGCAGTACTTC.

The sample holds a few counts of this clone. The rearrangement uses TRBV29-1 and TRBJ1-5; tentative D call: TRBD1 (6 bases). Between the trimmed V and J ends, which lost 7 bases and 1 base, there was a span of 11 bases. Germline V lookup: CDR1 SQVTM, CDR2 ANQGSEA. The CDR3 totals 13 residues. CDR3 in DNA: TGCAGCGCCTCGGACAGCAGCAATCAGCCCCAGCATTTT. It codes for CSASDSSNQPQHF.

This rearrangement joins TRBV18 to TRBJ1-3; the D is unclear. Germline CDR1 is KGHSH and CDR2 is LQKENI. This CDR3 comprises 15 residues. The ends were cut back, 0 bases at V and 0 bases at J, with 6 bases in the middle. DNA for the CDR3: TGTGCCAGCTCACCACCTACTGGCTCTGGAAACACCATATATTTT. This translates into CASSPPTGSGNTIYF.

The CDR3 DNA reads as TGTGCCAGCCAGGACAGGGCGGCTAATGAAAAACTGTTTTTT. Its protein product is CASQDRAANEKLFF. V and J are TRBV19 and TRBJ1-4; 8 positions match TRBD1. J gave up 3 bases and V 9 bases, and 6 bases lay outside the gene matches. Germline CDR1 and CDR2: LNHDA and SQIVND (reference sequence). The CDR3 totals 14 residues. Using reference TRBV19 and TRBJ1-4 for the parts outside the CDR3, the full variable domain is DGGITQSPKYLFRKEGQNVTLSCEQNLNHDAMYWYRQDPGQGLRLIYYSQIVNDFQKGDIAEGYSVSREKKESFPLTVTSAQKNPTAFYLCASQDRAANEKLFFGSGTQLSVL.

The genes are TRBV12-5 and TRBJ1-3, with TRBD1 matching over 7 bases. J gave up 0 bases and V 1 base, and 9 bases lay outside the gene matches. This CDR3 has 18 residues. Germline values: CDR1 LGHNT, CDR2 FRNRAP. CDR3 amino acids: CASGLGSTGDFSGNTIYF. The DNA of the CDR3 is TGTGCTAGTGGTTTGGGTAGTACAGGGGACTTCTCTGGAAACACCATATATTTT.

This clone appeared once. The chain carries TRBV6-5 and TRBJ1-5; D uncertain. This CDR3 contains 15 residues. Between the trimmed V and J ends, which lost 0 bases and 4 bases, there was a span of 10 bases. Per the germline V gene, CDR1 is MNHEY and CDR2 is SVGAGI. CDR3 residues: CASSYSAGTNQPQHF. Here the CDR3 DNA reads TGTGCCAGCAGTTACTCAGCGGGCACAAATCAGCCCCAGCATTTT.

The CDR3 reads CASSVRLAATGKETQYF. As DNA, the CDR3 is TGTGCCAGCAGTGTAAGACTAGCGGCTACCGGGAAAGAGACCCAGTACTTC. This sequence joins TRBV6-1 and TRBJ2-5, with 9 bases that match TRBD2. There are 17 residues in the CDR3. V was clipped by 4 bases and J by 3 bases; unmatched bases: 12. Germline V gives CDR1 MNHNS, CDR2 SASEGT.

The chain has TRBV28 and TRBJ1-4; the match to TRBD1 covers 10 bases. V trimming: 6 bases; J trimming: 8 bases; junction bases outside the gene matches: 6. CDR3 size: 14 residues. The V gene's germline CDR1 is MDHEN and CDR2 SYDVKM. CDR3 protein: CASRRDRGAEKLFF. DNA of the CDR3: TGTGCCAGCAGGAGGGACAGGGGTGCGGAAAAACTGTTTTTT.

Concerning this clone: The junction differs from germline at one of its ends, possibly a read error. This chain uses TRBV7-7 with TRBJ2-2; D might be TRBD1 (6 bases). Germline values: CDR1 SSHAT, CDR2 FNYEAQ (reference sequence). The CDR3 loop spans 13 amino acids. The CDR3 region has the DNA TGTGCTAGCAGCGTCGCAGGGGCCGGGGAGCTGTTTTTT. It encodes CASSVAGAGELFF.

The rearrangement uses TRBV9 and TRBJ1-2; TRBD1 agrees at 11 bases. The CDR3 runs 14 residues. Trimming took 0 bases from V and 7 from J; bases not matched to a gene: 2. Germline values: CDR1 SGDLS, CDR2 YYNGEE. DNA of the CDR3: TGTGCCAGCAGCGTAGGTGGGACAGGGGGTGGCTACACCTTC. Protein sequence: CASSVGGTGGGYTF.

V gene TRBV6-4 combines with J gene TRBJ2-1; D is perhaps TRBD1 (5 bases). The germline CDR1 and CDR2 sequences are MRHNA and SNTAGT. V was pared by 0 bases and J by 11 bases, with 8 bases between. This CDR3 comprises 12 residues. CDR3 sequence: CASSDSWGQQFF. Written as DNA, the CDR3 is TGTGCCAGCAGTGACTCATGGGGCCAGCAGTTCTTC.

The chain uses TRBV7-8 and TRBJ2-5, with 7 bases that match TRBD2. Germline CDR1 is SGHVS and CDR2 is FQNEAQ. This CDR3 contains 17 residues. With 4 bases clipped from V and 2 bases from J, the junction kept 13 bases outside the gene matches. The CDR3 sequence is CASSSYASSGPQETQYF. CDR3 in DNA: TGTGCCAGCAGCTCCTACGCATCTAGCGGACCACAAGAGACCCAGTACTTC.

The genes are TRBV19 and TRBJ2-5; the D gene is possibly TRBD2 (7 bases). Looked up from germline, CDR1 is LNHDA and CDR2 is SQIVND (reference sequence). This CDR3 has 15 amino acids. V lost 6 bases, J lost 5 bases, and 19 bases lay in between. For the CDR3, the DNA is TGTGCCAGTAGCCCGGGTCGGGGGGCTGGGGAGACCCAGTACTTC. Translating gives CASSPGRGAGETQYF.